This note documents a single TCR beta chain sequence. Its antigen is still unknown. This record belongs to a study of identical twins. Germline-derived CDR1 and CDR2 are SGHRS and YFSETQ. With 4 bases clipped from V and 3 bases from J, the junction kept 4 bases outside the gene matches. The CDR3 has 16 amino acids. TCRdb re-called the 5' RACE reads through MiXCR, storing one row per CDR3 protein. The sample records 350,000 to 500,000 distinct CDR3 sequences, approximately 17% being singletons. General study points: Insertions ran lower in abundant cord blood beta clonotypes, though not in memory repertoires. Potential partial confounding of zero-insertion analyses by invariant MAIT and iNKT cells was noted.

The material sequenced was naive T cells sorted from blood. J is TRBJ2-2 and V is TRBV5-1, with 12 bases lining up with TRBD2. The origin of this receptor is a man aged 50 to 59 in good health. The CDR3 loop is CASSPRLAGDTGELFF. In DNA form, the CDR3 reads TGCGCCAGCAGCCCCAGACTAGCGGGAGACACCGGGGAGCTGTTTTTT. Together with reference TRBV5-1 and TRBJ2-2, the CDR3 gives the full variable domain: KAGVTQTPRYLIKTRGQQVTLSCSPISGHRSVSWYQQTPGQGLQFLFEYFSETQRNKGNFPGRFSGRQFSNSRSEMNVSTLELGDSALYLCASSPRLAGDTGELFFGEGSRLTVL.